This TCR beta chain was sequenced for a study of CD4+ T cells in melanoma. General study results and limits: In melanoma, neoantigen-specific CD4+ T cells reportedly differed in differentiation state.

Germline CDR1 KGHSH, CDR2 LQKENI. Trimming at V came to 2 bases and at J to 0 bases, leaving 2 bases not matched to a gene. This CDR3 is built from 17 residues. Sequencing used immunoSEQ multiplex PCR; TCRdb keeps in-frame clones, though not all of them. The profile shows 13,000 to 15,000 clones, roughly three quarters of them singletons. A remark on this clone: Antigen: not known.

The sequenced material came from cells from a culture (not recorded whether cultured in vitro). This receptor was identified in a human donor with melanoma. The chain carries TRBV18 and TRBJ2-6; 9 bases are shared with TRBD1. For the CDR3, the DNA is TGTGCCAGCTCACCAGGGACAGGGACCTCTGGGGCCAACGTCCTGACTTTC. Translated, it gives CASSPGTGTSGANVLTF.